Listed below are T cell receptor beta chains from one sample, sequenced in a study of neoadjuvant nivolumab and ipilimumab in lung cancer. Some clones are missing from TCRdb's copy, which holds only in-frame ones; the method was immunoSEQ multiplex PCR. The sample contains approximately 13,000 clones, roughly 70% of which appear only once. The specimen was peripheral blood, collected after neoadjuvant nivolumab, alone or with ipilimumab, at or shortly before surgery. The receptor source for this set is an adult with non-small cell lung cancer. CDR3s include the opening cysteine and the closing phenylalanine or tryptophan. The D gene is left open where the match is weak. A clone size is listed for some rows: how often the clone was seen (once, few, many), or a class if it is expanded.

j_call v_call clone_size d_call cdr3_nt cdr3_aa
TRBJ2-5 TRBV7-7 . . TGTGCTAGCAGCTCCGGTGGGGCGTTCGGGCAAGAGACCCAGTACTTC CASSSGGAFGQETQYF
TRBJ2-1 TRBV29-1 . . TGCAGCGTTGAAAGGGGGGTCGGTGATGAGCAGTTCTTC CSVERGVGDEQFF
TRBJ2-1 TRBV18 . . TGTGCCAGCTCACCGCGGGACGGACCTCGTCTTGAGCAGTTCTTC CASSPRDGPRLEQFF
TRBJ1-2 TRBV29-1 . . TGCAGCGTTGAGGACAGCTCAGGCTACACCTTC CSVEDSSGYTF
TRBJ2-1 TRBV18 . . TGTGCCAGCTCACCGGACGGTGAGCAGTTCTTC CASSPDGEQFF
TRBJ2-7 TRBV9 few . TGTGCCAGCAGCCCTAATTTTTACGAGCAGTACTTC CASSPNFYEQYF
TRBJ1-1 TRBV6-5 . . TGTGCCAGCAGTGATGTTACAGCGAACACTGAAGCTTTCTTT CASSDVTANTEAFF
TRBJ2-1 TRBV5-6 once . TGTGCCAGCAGCTTGGTTGATGAGCAGTTCTTC CASSLVDEQFF
TRBJ1-1 TRBV5-1 . . TGCGCCAGCAGTCCCGGACCGTCGAACACTGAAGCTTTCTTT CASSPGPSNTEAFF
TRBJ2-7 TRBV29-1 . . TGCAGCGTTGAAGATGGTAGACAGGACAAATCGTACGAGCAGTACTTC CSVEDGRQDKSYEQYF
TRBJ2-7 TRBV5-1 . . TGCGCCAGCAGCTCTGGGACGCCCCAGCGGGTCTACGAGCAGTACTTC CASSSGTPQRVYEQYF
TRBJ2-1 TRBV7-9 . TRBD1 TGTGCCAGCAGCTTAGGACAGGGGGACGACAATGAGCAGTTCTTC CASSLGQGDDNEQFF
TRBJ2-6 TRBV5-5 . . TGTGCCACCGACAAAGACCCCGGTGGGGCCAACGTCCTGACTTTC CATDKDPGGANVLTF
TRBJ1-5 TRBV6-6 few . TGTGCCAGCAGTTACAGGGATCAGCCCCAGCATTTT CASSYRDQPQHF
TRBJ2-7 TRBV5-1 . . TGCGCCAGCAGCTTCTATTTCGGATCGGAGCAGTACTTC CASSFYFGSEQYF
TRBJ1-1 TRBV5-1 . . TGCGCCAGCAGCCCGCAGGGGTTACTGGACACTGAAGCTTTCTTT CASSPQGLLDTEAFF
TRBJ2-3 TRBV7-2 . TRBD2 TGTGCCAGCAGTCGCGGACTAGCGTCTAGCACAGATACGCAGTATTTT CASSRGLASSTDTQYF
TRBJ1-2 TRBV5-1 few . TGCGCCAGCAGCTTGGCCTCTACAGATGGCTACATCTTC CASSLASTDGYIF
TRBJ2-3 TRBV15 . . TGTGCCACCAGCAGAGTAGAGGATACGCAGTATTTT CATSRVEDTQYF
TRBJ2-1 TRBV11-3 . . TGTGCCAGCAGCCCCACAGGGAACTACAATGAGCAGTTCTTC CASSPTGNYNEQFF
TRBJ2-1 TRBV5-1 . . TGCGCCAGCAGCTTGGTCCCCGGGTACAATGAGCAGTTCTTC CASSLVPGYNEQFF
TRBJ2-7 TRBV7-2 once TRBD2 TGTGCCAGCAGGATAGGAGCGGGAGTCTACGAGCAGTACTTC CASRIGAGVYEQYF
TRBJ2-1 TRBV18 . . TGTGCCAGCTCACCACCAAGCAGGCCCAATGAGCAGTTCTTC CASSPPSRPNEQFF
TRBJ2-2 TRBV5-1 . . TGCGCCAGCAGCCCCGATGGCGTGAACACCGGGGAGCTGTTTTTT CASSPDGVNTGELFF
TRBJ2-7 TRBV10-2 . TRBD2 TGCGCCAGCTCCCGGACTAGCGGGAGGAACGAGCAGTACTTC CASSRTSGRNEQYF
TRBJ1-2 TRBV29-1 few . TGCAGCGTTGCAAGTTCCAGCCTCTATGGCTACACCTTC CSVASSSLYGYTF
TRBJ1-2 TRBV30 . TRBD1 TGTGCCTCTCAGGGGGCAGACTATGGCTACACCTTC CASQGADYGYTF
TRBJ2-7 TRBV6-5 . . TGTGCCAGCAGTGACCGACAGAGCTCCTACGAGCAGTACTTC CASSDRQSSYEQYF
TRBJ2-2 TRBV14 . . TGTGCCAGCAGCCCTTTACGAGACACCGGGGAGCTGTTTTTT CASSPLRDTGELFF
TRBJ2-5 TRBV18 . . TGTGCCAGCTCATCCCAAGAGACCCAGTACTTC CASSSQETQYF
TRBJ2-1 TRBV30 few TRBD2 TGTGCCTGGAGTGGTACTAGCGGGAGGTCGTTCTTC CAWSGTSGRSFF
TRBJ2-7 TRBV5-5 . . TGTGCCAGCAGCTTGCGTGATTACGAGCAGTACTTC CASSLRDYEQYF
TRBJ1-1 TRBV6-5 once TRBD1 TGTGCCAGCAGTATGACAGGGGGCGTCACTGAAGCTTTCTTT CASSMTGGVTEAFF
TRBJ2-1 TRBV7-9 few TRBD1 TGTGCCAGCAGCTTAGCGTCTGGGGACAGGGCGAGAAATGAGCAGTTCTTC CASSLASGDRARNEQFF
TRBJ1-2 TRBV28 . . TGTGCCAGCAGCAGCCCGCTGGGCTATGGCTACACCTTC CASSSPLGYGYTF
TRBJ1-1 TRBV5-1 . . TGCGCCAGCAGCGAGGGAGGGGGGTTTGGGGCTTTCTTT CASSEGGGFGAFF
TRBJ2-7 TRBV6-5 . TRBD2 TGTGCCAGCAGTTTCCGATTAGCGGGAGGGCGGTACGAGCAGTACTTC CASSFRLAGGRYEQYF
TRBJ2-3 TRBV20-1 . . TGCAGTGCTAGTCAAGATAATACGCAGTATTTT CSASQDNTQYF
TRBJ1-4 TRBV7-9 . TRBD1 TGTGCCAGCAGCTTGGGACAGGGACGTTCAACTAATGAAAAACTGTTTTTT CASSLGQGRSTNEKLFF
TRBJ2-5 TRBV5-1 few TRBD2 TGCGCCAGCACAGACCCTAGCGGGAGTGGAGAGACCCAGTACTTC CASTDPSGSGETQYF
TRBJ1-2 TRBV11-2 . . TGTGCCAGCAGCGAAGGATTTGCGGACTATGGCTACACCTTC CASSEGFADYGYTF
TRBJ2-1 TRBV18 . . TGTGCCAGCTCACCAAACCTAGCGAGTGAGCAGTTCTTC CASSPNLASEQFF
TRBJ2-3 TRBV5-5 . . TGTGCCAGCAGCCGGCCCGACAGATCTACCGATACGCAGTATTTT CASSRPDRSTDTQYF
TRBJ2-3 TRBV7-6 . TRBD2 TGTGCCAGCAGCTTAGAGGGAGGGGCGGATACGCAGTATTTT CASSLEGGADTQYF
TRBJ1-4 TRBV29-1 once . TGCAGCGTTGCGACTAATGAAAAACTGTTTTTT CSVATNEKLFF
TRBJ1-1 TRBV18 . TRBD1 TGTGCCAGCTCACCACAGGGACAGGTGAACACTGAAGCTTTCTTT CASSPQGQVNTEAFF
TRBJ2-5 TRBV7-7 . . TGTGCTAGCAGCTTATCAACAGGGTCGGGCCAAGAGACCCAGTACTTC CASSLSTGSGQETQYF
TRBJ2-5 TRBV5-1 . . TGCGCCAGCAGCTTGGCCGTGGGAAACACGGGGGCCCAGTACTTC CASSLAVGNTGAQYF
TRBJ1-1 TRBV18 once . TGTGCCAGCTCCCCGGGGGCCGTAATGAACACTGAAGCTTTCTTT CASSPGAVMNTEAFF
TRBJ2-5 TRBV9 . TRBD2 TGTGCCAGCAGCGCCTCTTTAGCGGGAGGGCCGGAGACCCAGTACTTC CASSASLAGGPETQYF
TRBJ1-1 TRBV29-1 . TRBD1 TGCAGCGTACGGGCAGGGGGGCAAGGCACTGAAGCTTTCTTT CSVRAGGQGTEAFF
TRBJ1-2 TRBV6-5 . . TGTGCCAGCAGTCCTTCAGGGTTTGGGTATGGCTACACCTTC CASSPSGFGYGYTF
TRBJ2-5 TRBV18 . TRBD2 TGTGCCAGCTCACCAGGACTAGCGGGGATGGGAGAGACCCAGTACTTC CASSPGLAGMGETQYF
TRBJ2-3 TRBV18 . . TGTGCCAGCTCACTGGGGGCCCCGGACGGGGGCACAGATACGCAGTATTTT CASSLGAPDGGTDTQYF
TRBJ2-7 TRBV30 . TRBD1 TGTGCCTGGAGCAGGGACAGGGGCTACGAGCAGTACTTC CAWSRDRGYEQYF
TRBJ2-7 TRBV29-1 . . TGCAGCGTGGCCCAGCCAGGGATTTACGAGCAGTACTTC CSVAQPGIYEQYF
TRBJ2-7 TRBV5-1 . TRBD2 TGCGCCAGCAGCTTGGGCGGTAGCGGGAGCTCCTACGAGCAGTACTTC CASSLGGSGSSYEQYF